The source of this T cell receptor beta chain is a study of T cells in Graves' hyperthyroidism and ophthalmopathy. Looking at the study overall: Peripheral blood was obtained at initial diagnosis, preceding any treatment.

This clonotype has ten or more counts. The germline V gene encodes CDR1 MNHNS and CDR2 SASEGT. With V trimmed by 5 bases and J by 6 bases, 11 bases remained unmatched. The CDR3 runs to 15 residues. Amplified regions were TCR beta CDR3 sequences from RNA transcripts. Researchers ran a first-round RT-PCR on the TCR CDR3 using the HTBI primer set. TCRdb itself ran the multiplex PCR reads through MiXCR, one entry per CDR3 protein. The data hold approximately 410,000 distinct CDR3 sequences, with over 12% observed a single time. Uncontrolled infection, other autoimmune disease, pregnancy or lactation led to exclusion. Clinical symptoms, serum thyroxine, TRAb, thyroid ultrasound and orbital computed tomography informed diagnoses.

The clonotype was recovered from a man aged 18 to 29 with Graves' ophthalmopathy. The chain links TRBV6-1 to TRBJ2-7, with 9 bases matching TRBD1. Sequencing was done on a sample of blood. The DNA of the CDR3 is TGTGCCAGCAGTCCCCCGGGGGACAGGGCCCCCGAGCAGTACTTC. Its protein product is CASSPPGDRAPEQYF.